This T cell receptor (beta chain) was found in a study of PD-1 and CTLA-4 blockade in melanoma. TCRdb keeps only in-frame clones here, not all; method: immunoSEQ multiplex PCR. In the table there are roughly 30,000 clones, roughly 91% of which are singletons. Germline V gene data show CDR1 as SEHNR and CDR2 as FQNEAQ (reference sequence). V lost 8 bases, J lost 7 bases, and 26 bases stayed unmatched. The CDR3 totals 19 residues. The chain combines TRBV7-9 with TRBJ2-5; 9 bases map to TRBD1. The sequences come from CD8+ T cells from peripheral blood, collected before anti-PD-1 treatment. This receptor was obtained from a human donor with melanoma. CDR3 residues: CASLDRTGDKGRVEGTQYF. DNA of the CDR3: TGTGCCAGCTTAGACCGGACAGGGGACAAAGGAAGAGTTGAAGGGACCCAGTACTTC. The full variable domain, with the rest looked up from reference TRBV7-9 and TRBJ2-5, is DTGVSQNPRHKITKRGQNVTFRCDPISEHNRLYWYRQTLGQGPEFLTYFQNEAQLEKSRLLSDRFSAERPKGSFSTLEIQRTEQGDSAMYLCASLDRTGDKGRVEGTQYFGPGTRLLVL.